A selection of T cell receptor beta chains follows, all from one sample in a study of blood T cells in healthy people across ages. TCRdb re-derived calls from the 5' RACE reads in MiXCR, one entry per CDR3 protein. Among approximately 800,000 distinct CDR3 sequences listed, roughly 40% were seen once. Sequenced sample: blood. The origin of the receptors is a man younger than 35 in good health. Each CDR3 is given with its conserved first and last residue. The D gene is left open where the match is weak. Some rows have no size entry. The others give once, few or many, or a class for an expanded clone.

d_call,v_call,j_call,clone_size,cdr3_aa,cdr3_nt
TRBD2,TRBV20-1,TRBJ2-1,NA,CSGALAGVRDNEQFF,TGCAGCGGGGCGCTAGCGGGGGTTCGGGACAATGAGCAGTTCTTC
NA,TRBV7-9,TRBJ2-3,few,CASSPGVFRGSITDTQYF,TGTGCCAGCAGCCCTGGTGTCTTCCGAGGGAGCATCACAGATACGCAGTATTTT
TRBD2,TRBV5-1,TRBJ2-1,NA,CASSSSGGVSAQFF,TGCGCCAGCAGCTCCAGCGGGGGGGTAAGCGCACAGTTCTTC
TRBD2,TRBV4-1,TRBJ2-3,NA,CASSQAGEQYF,TGCGCCAGCAGCCAGGCGGGGGAGCAGTATTTT
NA,TRBV4-1,TRBJ2-2,NA,CASSKDSYTGELFF,TGCGCCAGCAGCAAGGACAGCTACACCGGGGAACTGTTTTTT
NA,TRBV5-6,TRBJ1-5,once,CASSLLRVRNQPQHF,TGTGCCAGCAGCTTGTTGCGGGTTCGCAATCAGCCCCAGCATTTT
NA,TRBV4-1,TRBJ2-1,NA,CASSQTHEVTYNEQFF,TGCGCCAGCAGCCAAACCCATGAGGTGACCTACAATGAGCAGTTCTTC
NA,TRBV19,TRBJ2-7,few,CASSIGRESYEQYF,TGTGCCAGTAGTATCGGACGGGAGTCCTACGAGCAGTACTTC
NA,TRBV7-8,TRBJ1-4,few,CASSLPRGRTNEKLFF,TGTGCCAGCAGCCTACCGCGGGGTCGGACTAATGAAAAACTGTTTTTT
TRBD1,TRBV5-1,TRBJ2-1,few,CASRLSGTGGSEQFF,TGCGCCAGCCGGTTATCCGGGACAGGGGGGAGTGAGCAGTTCTTC
NA,TRBV4-3,TRBJ1-4,few,CASSQFWDRAGKLFF,TGCGCCAGCAGCCAATTTTGGGACCGTGCTGGAAAACTGTTTTTT
NA,TRBV7-3,TRBJ2-3,few,CASSLQDNTDTQYF,TGTGCCAGCAGCTTACAGGACAACACAGATACGCAGTATTTT
NA,TRBV7-2,TRBJ2-5,NA,CASSVGQNKETQYF,TGTGCCAGCAGCGTTGGACAGAACAAAGAGACCCAGTACTTC
NA,TRBV29-1,TRBJ2-3,NA,CSVVTSDTQYF,TGCAGCGTTGTGACCTCAGATACGCAGTATTTT
NA,TRBV29-1,TRBJ1-5,many,CSAPLRGQPQHF,TGCAGCGCCCCTCTGCGGGGTCAGCCCCAGCATTTT
NA,TRBV6-2/TRBV6-3,TRBJ2-3,few,CASSYSRDSSDTDTQYF,TGTGCCAGCAGTTACTCCCGGGACTCTTCAGACACAGATACGCAGTATTTT
NA,TRBV29-1,TRBJ2-3,NA,CSGRTYSGMEDTQYF,TGCAGCGGACGAACGTATAGCGGAATGGAAGATACGCAGTATTTT
NA,TRBV25-1,TRBJ2-2,NA,CASSPGRMNTGELFF,TGTGCCAGCAGCCCAGGACGGATGAACACCGGGGAGCTGTTTTTT
NA,TRBV4-1,TRBJ2-3,NA,CASSDRVITDTQYF,TGCGCCAGCAGCGACAGAGTCATCACAGATACGCAGTATTTT